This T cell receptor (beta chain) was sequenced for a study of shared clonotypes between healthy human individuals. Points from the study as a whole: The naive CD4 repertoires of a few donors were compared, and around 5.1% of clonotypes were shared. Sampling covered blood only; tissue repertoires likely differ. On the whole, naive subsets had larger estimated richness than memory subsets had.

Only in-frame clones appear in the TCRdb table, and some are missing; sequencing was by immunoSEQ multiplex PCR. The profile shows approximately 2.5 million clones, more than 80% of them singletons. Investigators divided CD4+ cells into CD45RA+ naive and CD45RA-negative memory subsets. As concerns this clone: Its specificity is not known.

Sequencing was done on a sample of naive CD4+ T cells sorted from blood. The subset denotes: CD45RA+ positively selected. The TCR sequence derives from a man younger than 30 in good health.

CDR3 residues: CASSPRPGRAVDEQYF. The CDR3 coding sequence is TGCGCCAGCAGCCCTCGCCCCGGGAGGGCCGTCGACGAGCAGTACTTC. J is TRBJ2-7 and V is TRBV5-1, with TRBD2 identical over 8 bases. Germline V gene data show CDR1 as SGHRS and CDR2 as YFSETQ. The V segment lost 4 bases and the J segment 5 bases; nucleotides outside the gene matches: 14. CDR3 length: 16 amino acids.